Described below is a single T cell receptor beta chain sequence and its context. The entry originates in a study of control samples from healthy donors and cancer patients. The CDR3 length is 19 residues. CDR1 LNHDA and CDR2 SQIVND come from the germline V gene (reference sequence). V was clipped by 1 base and J by 7 bases; unmatched bases: 18. Repertoires were generated with immunoSEQ multiplex PCR, while TCRdb's copy carries only in-frame clones and drops some. Of 150,000 to 180,000 clones detected, approximately 94% appear once; the ten largest clones hold around 5.4%. The rearrangement links TRBV19 to TRBJ2-1; 8 nucleotides line up with TRBD1. The sequenced sample consisted of blood. This clonotype originated in a man aged 35 to 55 in good health. CDR3 DNA: TGTGCCAGTAGTATAGGTAGTGTTCTAGGGCAGGGGGCGCGGAATGAGCAGTTCTTC. Its protein product is CASSIGSVLGQGARNEQFF.